This TCR beta chain was found in a study of spatial heterogeneity in lung cancer. Study-level results: Ubiquitous, expanded tumor-derived TCRs were more frequently observed in blood at resection than at follow-up.

Many counts were recorded for this clonotype. Antigen specificity is unknown. From germline, CDR1 is DFQATT and CDR2 SNEGSKA (reference sequence). The CDR3 length is 15 residues. Trimming removed 0 bases from V and 1 base from J, with 12 bases in between. The time point is: sample taken at primary tumor resection. There were approximately 69 donors, all of them untreated patients with early-stage non-small cell lung cancer. Whole RNA came from tumor, nontumor lung or frozen PBMC and was sequenced without being sorted. Every TCR cDNA molecule bore its own unique molecular identifier. A single record per CDR3 protein comes from TCRdb applying MiXCR to the 5' RACE reads. The table has around 8,000 distinct CDR3 sequences, roughly 8.6% seen once.

The sequence was collected from a male donor with early-stage non-small cell lung cancer. The chain carries TRBV20-1 and TRBJ2-5; D ambiguous. Source: PBMCs, taken at surgery. The DNA of the CDR3 is TGCAGTGCTAGAGATATGGGCAGCGTCCAAGAGACCCAGTACTTC. Translated, it gives CSARDMGSVQETQYF.